This TCR beta chain was retrieved from a study of T cells in Graves' hyperthyroidism and ophthalmopathy. Looking at the study overall: Staff took peripheral blood when the initial diagnosis was made, before any treatment began.

This clonotype was picked up many times. RNA transcripts were the template for amplifying TCR beta CDR3 regions. A set of HTBI primers served as the primers for a first-round RT-PCR of the TCR CDR3. TCRdb analysed the multiplex PCR reads with MiXCR anew, one entry per CDR3 protein. In the table there are around 500,000 distinct CDR3 sequences, about 16% of which are singletons. Ophthalmopathy patients had Clinical Activity Score at least 3, NOSPECS grade at least 4, duration under 3 months. The germline V gene encodes CDR1 SQVTM and CDR2 ANQGSEA. Trimming shortened V by 0 bases and J by 7 bases, and 19 bases separated the two germline ends. This CDR3 contains 16 residues.

This chain uses TRBV29-1 with TRBJ2-1; D not resolved. The receptor comes from a woman in her 30s with Graves' ophthalmopathy. The specimen sequenced was blood. CDR3 in amino acids: CSVEDQPRTLGNEQFF. CDR3 coding DNA: TGCAGCGTTGAAGATCAGCCCCGGACGCTGGGGAATGAGCAGTTCTTC.